These 15 T cell receptor beta chains originate from one sample sequenced in a study of T cells in Graves' hyperthyroidism and ophthalmopathy. Amplification of TCR beta CDR3 regions was performed using RNA transcripts as template. First-round RT-PCR targeting the TCR CDR3 was performed with the HTBI primer set. TCRdb recomputed calls from the multiplex PCR reads with MiXCR, one row per CDR3 protein. The sample holds about 600,000 distinct CDR3 sequences, more than 15% seen once. The specimen sequenced was blood. The receptors come from a woman in her thirties or forties with Graves' ophthalmopathy.

This clonotype was counted a few times. The V and J genes are TRBV4-1 and TRBJ1-2; 7 bases match TRBD1. The CDR3 has 16 residues. Germline lookup yields CDR1 MGHRA and CDR2 YSYEKL. V shed 2 bases and J 7 bases; nucleotides not matched to a gene: 13. The CDR3 region has the DNA TGCGCCAGCAGCCAAAATCATCGACAGGGAGTAGTTGGCTACACCTTC. Encoded protein: CASSQNHRQGVVGYTF.

The chain links TRBV10-3 to TRBJ1-6; possibly TRBD1 for D (6 bases). The CDR3 sequence is 14 residues long. V shed 8 bases and J shed 3 bases, with 11 bases lying between them. Per germline, CDR1 ENHRY and CDR2 SYGVKD. For the CDR3, the DNA is TGTGCCATCGGACGGACAGACTATAATTCACCCCTCCACTTT. This gives the protein CAIGRTDYNSPLHF.

The V call is TRBV19, the J call TRBJ1-3; maybe TRBD1 (5 bases). CDR3 size: 15 residues. Trimming left V 8 bases short and J 0 bases short, with 14 bases between. Germline V gives CDR1 LNHDA, CDR2 SQIVND (reference sequence). This CDR3 is CASAGPSDSGNTIYF. CDR3 sequence (DNA): TGTGCCAGTGCGGGGCCATCCGACTCTGGAAACACCATATATTTT.

V usage is TRBV24-1 and J usage is TRBJ1-5; D is uncertain. V was trimmed by 5 bases and J by 5 bases, leaving 12 bases between them. Germline CDR1 reads KGHDR; CDR2 reads SFDVKD. The CDR3 is made up of 14 amino acids. The CDR3: CATSAAEGDQPQHF. The CDR3 DNA is TGTGCCACCAGTGCCGCTGAGGGAGATCAGCCCCAGCATTTT.

This clonotype was picked up a small number of times. This chain uses TRBV19 with TRBJ2-1; D gene unclear. CDR3 length: 11 amino acids. V was pared by 9 bases and J by 3 bases, with 6 bases between. Germline CDR1 reads LNHDA; CDR2 reads SQIVND (reference sequence). CDR3 nucleotide sequence: TGTGCCAGCTATGACTACAATGAGCAGTTCTTC. Translated, it gives CASYDYNEQFF.

This clonotype has ten or more counts. The CDR3 loop is CASSRSDRGSNQPQHF. As DNA, the CDR3 is TGTGCCAGCAGCCGGAGTGACAGGGGAAGTAATCAGCCCCAGCATTTT. The chain couples TRBV7-9 to TRBJ1-5; 8 bases fit TRBD1. CDR1 and CDR2 (germline): SEHNR, FQNEAQ (reference sequence). This CDR3 is 16 amino acids long. The trim removed 5 bases at V and 4 bases at J, leaving 10 bases unmatched.

This chain's CDR3 is CASSPRFRGRGREETQYF. CDR3 coding DNA: TGTGCCAGCAGCCCTCGTTTCCGGGGCAGAGGGCGGGAGGAGACCCAGTACTTC. The chain is built from TRBV12-3 or TRBV12-4 and TRBJ2-5; TRBD2 agrees at 7 bases. The CDR3 loop spans 18 amino acids. The V gene end was trimmed by 6 bases and the J gene end by 5 bases; junction bases not matched to a gene: 21.

This clonotype has a count of ten or more. This rearrangement joins TRBV5-1 to TRBJ2-5; perhaps TRBD1 as D (5 bases). The CDR3 loop spans 16 amino acids. The ends were cut back, 3 bases at V and 2 bases at J, with 17 bases in the middle. The germline V gene has CDR1 SGHRS and CDR2 YFSETQ. The CDR3 nucleotides read TGCGCCAGCAGCTACCGTGGGGCGGAGTCGCAAGAGACCCAGTACTTC. Its protein product is CASSYRGAESQETQYF.

Concerning this clonotype: A junction boundary mismatches the germline segment, possibly from a read error. The J gene is TRBJ1-4, the V gene TRBV2, with TRBD1 identical over 7 bases. The CDR3 has 15 residues. Germline loops: CDR1 SNHLY, CDR2 FYNNEI. The CDR3 loop is CTSTLGGQSNEKLFF. In nucleotides, the CDR3 is TGTACCAGCACTCTGGGGGGACAGAGTAATGAAAAACTGTTTTTT.

This clonotype occurred a few times. The chain has TRBV2 and TRBJ2-2; possible D gene TRBD2, 5 bases. This CDR3 region has 17 residues. Germline lookup yields CDR1 SNHLY and CDR2 FYNNEI. With 3 bases removed from V and 2 bases from J, the gap between germline ends came to 16 bases. The CDR3 nucleotides are TGTGCCAGCAGTGAGGGTCAGGACTCCGTTAACACCGGGGAGCTGTTTTTT. Translated, it gives CASSEGQDSVNTGELFF. The full variable domain, rest sourced from reference TRBV2 and TRBJ2-2, is EPEVTQTPSHQVTQMGQEVILRCVPISNHLYFYWYRQILGQKVEFLVSFYNNEISEKSEIFDDQFSVERPDGSNFTLKIRSTKLEDSAMYFCASSEGQDSVNTGELFFGEGSRLTVL.

This clonotype came up a few times. This chain joins TRBV7-2 and TRBJ2-2; unclear D gene. This CDR3 is 18 amino acids long. From germline, CDR1 is SGHTA and CDR2 FQGNSA. V shed 4 bases and J shed 0 bases, with 18 bases lying between them. The DNA for the CDR3 is TGTGCCAGCAGCTCCGGGTCCACGGCCCTTTCGAACACCGGGGAGCTGTTTTTT. Its protein is CASSSGSTALSNTGELFF. Filled out from reference TRBV7-2 and TRBJ2-2, the complete variable domain reads GAGVSQSPSNKVTEKGKDVELRCDPISGHTALYWYRQSLGQGLEFLIYFQGNSAPDKSGLPSDRFSAERTGGSVSTLTIQRTQQEDSAVYLCASSSGSTALSNTGELFFGEGSRLTVL.

This clonotype has only one observation. The DNA for the CDR3 is TGTGCCAGCAGTTCCCAGACAGGGGGCCGCTTGTTTTCTGGCTACACCTTC. Its translation: CASSSQTGGRLFSGYTF. This chain links TRBV27 with TRBJ1-2, with 10 bases aligning to TRBD1. The junction had 15 bases not matched to a gene; V was cut back by 4 bases and J by 7 bases. Germline loops: CDR1 MNHEY, CDR2 SMNVEV (reference sequence). This CDR3 region has 17 residues.

The table lists this clonotype with many counts. This chain links TRBV6-1 with TRBJ2-1; D is possibly TRBD2 (5 bases). V was shortened by 3 bases and J by 10 bases, with 13 bases between the two germline ends. The CDR3 sequence is 13 residues long. CDR1 and CDR2 from the germline V gene are MNHNS and SASEGT. CDR3 in DNA: TGTGCCAGCAGTGAGGGGAGCCAGATGGAGCAGTTCTTC. Protein: CASSEGSQMEQFF.

In this sample, this clonotype turned up a few times. The J gene is TRBJ2-5, the V gene TRBV2; TRBD1 might be the D (6 bases). Trimming left V 4 bases short and J 3 bases short, with 12 bases between. Germline assignment: CDR1 SNHLY and CDR2 FYNNEI. The CDR3 spans 14 residues. As DNA, the CDR3 is TGTGCCAGCAGTGTTGTGGCAGGGGAAGAGACCCAGTACTTC. This codes for CASSVVAGEETQYF.

This chain connects TRBV27 to TRBJ1-1; D not resolved. In germline, CDR1 is MNHEY, CDR2 SMNVEV (reference sequence). Trimming took off 1 base at V and 1 base at J, with 4 bases between the two ends. The CDR3 extends over 13 amino acids. CDR3 amino acids: CASSLFKNTEAFF. The CDR3 DNA reads TGTGCCAGCAGTTTATTCAAGAACACTGAAGCTTTCTTT.